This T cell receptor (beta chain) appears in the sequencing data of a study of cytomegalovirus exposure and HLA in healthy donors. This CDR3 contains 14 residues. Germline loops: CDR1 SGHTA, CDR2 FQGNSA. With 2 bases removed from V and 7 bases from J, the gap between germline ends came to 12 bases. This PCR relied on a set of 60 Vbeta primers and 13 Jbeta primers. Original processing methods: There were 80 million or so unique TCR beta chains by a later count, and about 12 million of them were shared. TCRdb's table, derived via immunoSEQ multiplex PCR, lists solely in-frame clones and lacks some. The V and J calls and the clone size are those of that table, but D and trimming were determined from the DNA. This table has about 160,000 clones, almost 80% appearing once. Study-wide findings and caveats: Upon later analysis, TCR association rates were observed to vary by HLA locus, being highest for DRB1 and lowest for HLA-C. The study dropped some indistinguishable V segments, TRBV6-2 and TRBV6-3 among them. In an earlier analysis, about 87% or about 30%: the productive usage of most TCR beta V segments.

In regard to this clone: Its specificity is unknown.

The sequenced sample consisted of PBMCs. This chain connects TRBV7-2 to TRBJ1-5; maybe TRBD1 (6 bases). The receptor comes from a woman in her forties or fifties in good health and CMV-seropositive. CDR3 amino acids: CASSLNRVGQPQHF. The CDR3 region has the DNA TGTGCCAGCAGCTTAAACAGGGTGGGCCAGCCCCAGCATTTT.